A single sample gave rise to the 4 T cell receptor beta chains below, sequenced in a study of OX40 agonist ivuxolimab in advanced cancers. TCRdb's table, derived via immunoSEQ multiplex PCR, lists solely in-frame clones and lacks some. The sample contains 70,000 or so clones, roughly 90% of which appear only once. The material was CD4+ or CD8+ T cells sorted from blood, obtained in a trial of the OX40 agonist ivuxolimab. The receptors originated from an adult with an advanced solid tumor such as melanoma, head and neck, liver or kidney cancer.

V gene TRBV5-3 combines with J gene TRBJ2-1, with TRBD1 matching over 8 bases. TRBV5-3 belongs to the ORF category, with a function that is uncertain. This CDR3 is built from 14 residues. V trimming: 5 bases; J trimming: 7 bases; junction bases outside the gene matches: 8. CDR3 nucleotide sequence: TGTGCCAGAAGGTACCGGGACAGGTGGAATGAGCAGTTCTTC. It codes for CARRYRDRWNEQFF.

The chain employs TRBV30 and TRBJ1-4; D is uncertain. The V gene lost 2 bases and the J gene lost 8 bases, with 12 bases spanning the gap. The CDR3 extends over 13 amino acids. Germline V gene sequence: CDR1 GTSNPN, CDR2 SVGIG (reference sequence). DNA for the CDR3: TGTGCCTGGAGTCTGGGCTTCGGAGAAAAACTGTTTTTT. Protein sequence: CAWSLGFGEKLFF.

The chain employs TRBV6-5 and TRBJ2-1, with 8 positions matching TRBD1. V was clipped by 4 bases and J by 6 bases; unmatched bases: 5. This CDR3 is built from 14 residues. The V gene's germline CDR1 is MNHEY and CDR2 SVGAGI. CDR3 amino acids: CASSSGQGGNEQFF. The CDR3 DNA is TGTGCCAGCAGTTCCGGACAGGGCGGCAATGAGCAGTTCTTC.

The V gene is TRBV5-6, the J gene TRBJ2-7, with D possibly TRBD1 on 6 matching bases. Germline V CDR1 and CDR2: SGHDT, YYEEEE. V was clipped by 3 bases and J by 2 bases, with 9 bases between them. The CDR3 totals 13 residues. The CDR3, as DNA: TGTGCCAGCAGCTCTGGACAGACCTACGAGCAGTACTTC. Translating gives CASSSGQTYEQYF.